This T cell receptor beta chain was profiled in a study of blood T cells in healthy people across ages. Whole-study results and caveats: Total diversity from one million sequenced T cells was likely underestimated. TCR beta diversity per million T cells fell roughly linearly with age.

Each donor had approximately 10 milliliters of peripheral blood drawn. The authors ran a second PCR of about 7 to 11 cycles using a sample-barcoded 5' primer and a J-beta primer mix. Every single cDNA molecule received a tag from a template-switch adaptor with 12 random nucleotides. TCRdb processed the 5' RACE reads anew with MiXCR; each CDR3 protein has one entry. The table has 650,000 to 900,000 distinct CDR3 sequences, less than 80% seen once. On this clonotype itself: Its specificity is not known.

The junction had 8 bases not matched to a gene; V was cut back by 6 bases and J by 7 bases. This CDR3 is built from 12 residues. Germline loops: CDR1 DFQATT, CDR2 SNEGSKA (reference sequence). V is TRBV20-1 and J is TRBJ1-2; 7 bases are shared with TRBD1. The origin of this receptor is a man between 25 and 39 years old in good health. Sequenced sample: blood. For the CDR3, the DNA is TGCAGTGCCACTGGACAGGAGGGTGGCTACACCTTC. Translating it yields CSATGQEGGYTF.